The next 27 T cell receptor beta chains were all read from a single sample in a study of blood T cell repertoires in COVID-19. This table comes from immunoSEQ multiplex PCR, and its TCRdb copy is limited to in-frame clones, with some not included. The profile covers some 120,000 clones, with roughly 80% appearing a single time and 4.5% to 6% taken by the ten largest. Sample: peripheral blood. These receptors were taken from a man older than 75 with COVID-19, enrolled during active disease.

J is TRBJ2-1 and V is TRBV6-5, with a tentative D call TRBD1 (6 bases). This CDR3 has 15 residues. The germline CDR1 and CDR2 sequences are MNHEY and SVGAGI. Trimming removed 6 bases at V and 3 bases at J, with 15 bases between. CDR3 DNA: TGTGCCAGCAGCCTAACAGGGTTTAACTACAATGAGCAGTTCTTC. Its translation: CASSLTGFNYNEQFF.

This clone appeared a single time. For the CDR3, the DNA is TGCGCCAGGCGGGAGGGCCCGGGGAACGAGCAGTACTTC. Protein product: CARREGPGNEQYF. The V and J genes are TRBV4-3 and TRBJ2-7; 9 bases align to TRBD2. V gave up 9 bases and J gave up 5 bases; unmatched junction bases: 8. CDR1 is LGHNA, CDR2 YSLEER, per germline. This CDR3 region has 13 residues.

The CDR3 DNA follows: TGTGCCAGCAGTCAGGGACTCCGTCGCACAGATACGCAGTATTTT. Its translation: CASSQGLRRTDTQYF. The rearrangement uses TRBV27 and TRBJ2-3; D is possibly TRBD2 (6 bases). The germline V gene encodes CDR1 MNHEY and CDR2 SMNVEV (reference sequence). CDR3 length equals 15 residues. The ends were cut back, 5 bases at V and 1 base at J, with 13 bases in the middle.

This CDR3 reads CASRRETYEQYF. Written as DNA, the CDR3 is TGTGCCAGCAGGCGGGAAACTTACGAGCAGTACTTC. V gene TRBV2 combines with J gene TRBJ2-7; possible D gene TRBD2, 6 bases. The CDR3 sequence is 12 residues long. V gave up 6 bases and J gave up 4 bases, with 10 bases separating them. Germline V gives CDR1 SNHLY, CDR2 FYNNEI.

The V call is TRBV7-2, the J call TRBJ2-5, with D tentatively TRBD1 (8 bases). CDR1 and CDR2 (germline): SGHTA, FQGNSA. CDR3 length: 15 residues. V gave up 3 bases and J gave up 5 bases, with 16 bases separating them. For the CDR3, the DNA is TGTGCCAGCAGCTTCCACGGACAGGGAGGGGAGACCCAGTACTTC. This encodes CASSFHGQGGETQYF.

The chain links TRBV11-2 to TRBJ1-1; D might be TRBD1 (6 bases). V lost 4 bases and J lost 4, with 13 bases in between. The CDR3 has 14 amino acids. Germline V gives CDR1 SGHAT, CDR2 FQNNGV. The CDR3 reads CASSWGGMGTEAFF. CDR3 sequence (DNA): TGTGCCAGCAGCTGGGGGGGCATGGGCACTGAAGCTTTCTTT.

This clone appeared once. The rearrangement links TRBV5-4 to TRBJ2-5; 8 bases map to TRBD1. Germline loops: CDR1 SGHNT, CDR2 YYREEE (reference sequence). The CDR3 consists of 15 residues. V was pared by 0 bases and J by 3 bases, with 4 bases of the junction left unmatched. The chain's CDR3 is CASSLGQGLKETQYF. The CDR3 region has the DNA TGTGCCAGCAGCTTGGGACAGGGGTTAAAAGAGACCCAGTACTTC.

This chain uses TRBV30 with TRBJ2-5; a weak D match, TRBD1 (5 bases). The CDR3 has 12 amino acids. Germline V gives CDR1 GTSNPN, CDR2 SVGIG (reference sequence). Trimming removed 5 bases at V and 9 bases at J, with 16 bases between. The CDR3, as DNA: TGTGCCTGGGACAGAGATAAAAGACCCCAGTACTTC. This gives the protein CAWDRDKRPQYF.

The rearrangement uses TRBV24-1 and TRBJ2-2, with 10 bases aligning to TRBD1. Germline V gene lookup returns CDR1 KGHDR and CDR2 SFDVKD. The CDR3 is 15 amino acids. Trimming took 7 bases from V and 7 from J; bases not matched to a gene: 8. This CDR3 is CATRPGTGDHGELFF. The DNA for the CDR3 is TGTGCCACCAGACCCGGGACAGGGGATCACGGGGAGCTGTTTTTT.

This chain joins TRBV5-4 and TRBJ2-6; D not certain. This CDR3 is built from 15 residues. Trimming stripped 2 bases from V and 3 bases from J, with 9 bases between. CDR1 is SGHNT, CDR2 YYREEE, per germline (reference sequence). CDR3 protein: CASSLPGLGANVLTF. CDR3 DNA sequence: TGTGCCAGCAGCTTACCGGGTCTTGGGGCCAACGTCCTGACTTTC.

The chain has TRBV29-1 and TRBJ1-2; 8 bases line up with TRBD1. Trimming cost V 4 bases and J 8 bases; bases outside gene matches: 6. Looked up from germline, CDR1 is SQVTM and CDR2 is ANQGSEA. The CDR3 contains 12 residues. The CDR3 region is CSVGRQGAGYTF. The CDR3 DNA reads TGCAGCGTTGGGAGGCAGGGGGCCGGCTACACCTTC.

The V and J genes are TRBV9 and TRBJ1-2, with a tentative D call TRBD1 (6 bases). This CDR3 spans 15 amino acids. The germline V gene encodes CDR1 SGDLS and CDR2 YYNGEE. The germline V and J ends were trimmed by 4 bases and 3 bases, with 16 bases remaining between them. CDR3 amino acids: CASSPGVGRDYGYTF. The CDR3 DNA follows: TGTGCCAGCAGCCCAGGGGTGGGACGGGACTATGGCTACACCTTC.

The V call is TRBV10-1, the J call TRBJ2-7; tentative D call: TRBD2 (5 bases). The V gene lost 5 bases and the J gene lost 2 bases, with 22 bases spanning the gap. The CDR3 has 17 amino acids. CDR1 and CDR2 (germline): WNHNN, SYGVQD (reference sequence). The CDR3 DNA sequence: TGCGCCAGCAGTAGAAAACTTTGGGGAGACCTAACCTACGAGCAGTACTTC. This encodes CASSRKLWGDLTYEQYF.

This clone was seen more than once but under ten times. The CDR3 loop is CASSQGGTGGRQPQHF. CDR3 bases: TGTGCCAGCAGCCAAGGTGGGACAGGGGGAAGACAGCCCCAGCATTTT. The chain joins TRBV4-2 to TRBJ1-5; TRBD1 aligns across 11 bases. Germline lookup yields CDR1 LGHNA and CDR2 YNFKEQ. The CDR3 runs 16 residues. The ends lost 1 base at V and 7 bases at J; junction bases unmatched: 6.

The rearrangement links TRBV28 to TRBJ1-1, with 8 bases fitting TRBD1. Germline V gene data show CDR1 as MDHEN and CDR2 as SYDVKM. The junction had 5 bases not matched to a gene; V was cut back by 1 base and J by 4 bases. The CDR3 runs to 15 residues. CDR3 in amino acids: CASSLSRQGRTEAFF. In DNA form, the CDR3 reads TGTGCCAGCAGTTTATCTCGACAGGGGCGCACTGAAGCTTTCTTT.

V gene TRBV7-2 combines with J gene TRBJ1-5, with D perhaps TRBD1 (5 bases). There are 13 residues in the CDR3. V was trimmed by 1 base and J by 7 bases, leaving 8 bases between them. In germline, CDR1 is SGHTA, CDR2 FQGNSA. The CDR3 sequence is CASSLVRGQPQHF. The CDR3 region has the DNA TGTGCCAGCAGCTTAGTCCGGGGGCAGCCCCAGCATTTT.

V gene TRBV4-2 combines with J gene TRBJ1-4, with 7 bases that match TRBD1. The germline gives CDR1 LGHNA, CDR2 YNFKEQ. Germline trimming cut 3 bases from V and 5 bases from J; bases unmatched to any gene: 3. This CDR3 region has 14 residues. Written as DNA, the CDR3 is TGTGCCAGCAGCCAGGGACAGTGGAATGAAAAACTGTTTTTT. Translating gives CASSQGQWNEKLFF.

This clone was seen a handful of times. The CDR3, as DNA: TGTGCCAGCTCACCCCTAGCGGGAGCACGGGGAGATACGCAGTATTTT. It yields the protein CASSPLAGARGDTQYF. The chain is built from TRBV18 and TRBJ2-3; the match to TRBD2 covers 10 bases. Germline CDR1 KGHSH, CDR2 LQKENI. The CDR3 contains 16 residues. Trimming at V came to 3 bases and at J to 5 bases, leaving 8 bases not matched to a gene.

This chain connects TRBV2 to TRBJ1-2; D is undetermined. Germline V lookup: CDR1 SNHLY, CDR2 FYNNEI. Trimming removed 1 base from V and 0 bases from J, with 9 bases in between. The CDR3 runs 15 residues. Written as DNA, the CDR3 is TGTGCCAGCAGTGAAGTGGGCACACCTAACTATGGCTACACCTTC. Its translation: CASSEVGTPNYGYTF.

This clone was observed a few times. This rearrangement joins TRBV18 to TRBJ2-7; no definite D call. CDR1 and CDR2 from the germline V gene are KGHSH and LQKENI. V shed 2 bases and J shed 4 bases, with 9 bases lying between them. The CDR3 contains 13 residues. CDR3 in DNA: TGTGCCAGCTCACCATCTAGTATGTACGAGCAGTACTTC. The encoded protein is CASSPSSMYEQYF.

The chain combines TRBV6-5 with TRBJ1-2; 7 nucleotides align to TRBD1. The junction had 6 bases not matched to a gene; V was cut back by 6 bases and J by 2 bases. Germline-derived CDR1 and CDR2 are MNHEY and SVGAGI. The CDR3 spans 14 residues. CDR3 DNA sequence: TGTGCCAGCAGGATAGACAGGGAAAACTATGGCTACACCTTC. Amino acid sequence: CASRIDRENYGYTF.

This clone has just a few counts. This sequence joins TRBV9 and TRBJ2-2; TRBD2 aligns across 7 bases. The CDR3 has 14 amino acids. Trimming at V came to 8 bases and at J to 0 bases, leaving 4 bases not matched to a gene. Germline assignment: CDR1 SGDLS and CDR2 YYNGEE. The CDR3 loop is CASHGRTNTGELFF. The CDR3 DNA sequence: TGTGCCAGTCACGGGAGGACGAACACCGGGGAGCTGTTTTTT.

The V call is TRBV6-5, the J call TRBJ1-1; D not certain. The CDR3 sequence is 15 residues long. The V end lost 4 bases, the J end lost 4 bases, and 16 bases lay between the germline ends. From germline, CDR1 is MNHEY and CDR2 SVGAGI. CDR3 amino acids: CASSSLPNARTEAFF. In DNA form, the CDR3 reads TGTGCCAGCAGTTCCCTGCCCAATGCGCGCACTGAAGCTTTCTTT.

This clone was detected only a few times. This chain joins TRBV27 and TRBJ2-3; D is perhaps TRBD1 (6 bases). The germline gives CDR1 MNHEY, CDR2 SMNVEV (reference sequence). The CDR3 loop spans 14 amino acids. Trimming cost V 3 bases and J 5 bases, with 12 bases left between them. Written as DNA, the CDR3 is TGTGCCAGCAGTTTTCGGGACAACATAGATACGCAGTATTTT. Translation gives CASSFRDNIDTQYF.

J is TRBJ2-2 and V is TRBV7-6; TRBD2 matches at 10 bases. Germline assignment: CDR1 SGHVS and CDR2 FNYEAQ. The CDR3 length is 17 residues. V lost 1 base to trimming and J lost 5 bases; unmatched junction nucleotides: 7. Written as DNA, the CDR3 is TGTGCCAGCAGCTTAGGGCCTAGCGGGAGATGGACCGGGGAGCTGTTTTTT. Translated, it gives CASSLGPSGRWTGELFF. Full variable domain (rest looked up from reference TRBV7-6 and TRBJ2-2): GAGVSQSPRYKVTKRGQDVALRCDPISGHVSLYWYRQALGQGPEFLTYFNYEAQQDKSGLPNDRFSAERPEGSISTLTIQRTEQRDSAMYRCASSLGPSGRWTGELFFGEGSRLTVL.

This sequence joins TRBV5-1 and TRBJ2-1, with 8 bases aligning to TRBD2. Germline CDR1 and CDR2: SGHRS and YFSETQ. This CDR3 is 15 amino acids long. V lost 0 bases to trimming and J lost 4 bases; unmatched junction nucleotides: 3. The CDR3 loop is CASSLVAGTYNEQFF. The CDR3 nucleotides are TGCGCCAGCAGCTTGGTAGCGGGAACGTACAATGAGCAGTTCTTC.

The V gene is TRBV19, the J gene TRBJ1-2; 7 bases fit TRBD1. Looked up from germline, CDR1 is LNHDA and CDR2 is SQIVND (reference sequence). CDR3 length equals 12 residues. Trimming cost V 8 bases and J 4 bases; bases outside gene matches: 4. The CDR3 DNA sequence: TGTGCCAGTGGGACAGCGCCCTATGGCTACACCTTC. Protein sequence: CASGTAPYGYTF.